The rows below give T cell receptor beta chains drawn from one sample of a study of blood T cell repertoires in COVID-19. Measured with immunoSEQ multiplex PCR; TCRdb has only the in-frame clones, and not every one. Here the sample spans approximately 260,000 clones, 90% being singletons. Input material: peripheral blood. Receptors were obtained from a woman aged 55-69 years with COVID-19, enrolled during active disease. Both conserved end residues are part of each CDR3. Each record gives: J gene, V gene, D gene, clone size, CDR3 protein, CDR3 DNA. D genes are given only for firm matches. The listing skips clone size in some rows; elsewhere it reads once, few, many or a size class.

j_gene: TRBJ2-3; v_gene: TRBV11-3; d_gene: NA; abundance: NA; CDR3aa: CASSRGLPDTQYF; CDR3nt: TGTGCCAGCAGCCGTGGACTGCCAGATACGCAGTATTTT
j_gene: TRBJ1-2; v_gene: TRBV7-2; d_gene: TRBD1; abundance: NA; CDR3aa: CASSQQGASGYTF; CDR3nt: TGTGCCAGCAGCCAACAGGGGGCGTCAGGCTACACCTTC
j_gene: TRBJ1-1; v_gene: TRBV6-5; d_gene: NA; abundance: NA; CDR3aa: CATIRLNTEAFF; CDR3nt: TGTGCCACGATCCGGTTAAACACTGAAGCTTTCTTT
j_gene: TRBJ2-7; v_gene: TRBV4-3; d_gene: TRBD2; abundance: NA; CDR3aa: CASSQALPAGGNNEQYF; CDR3nt: TGCGCCAGCAGCCAGGCGCTCCCTGCGGGGGGAAACAACGAGCAGTACTTC
j_gene: TRBJ2-2; v_gene: TRBV11-2; d_gene: NA; abundance: NA; CDR3aa: CASSYDMSGELFF; CDR3nt: TGTGCCAGCAGCTACGACATGAGCGGGGAGCTGTTTTTT
j_gene: TRBJ1-5; v_gene: TRBV10-3; d_gene: TRBD1; abundance: NA; CDR3aa: CAISLDRGSHQPQHF; CDR3nt: TGTGCCATCAGTTTGGACAGGGGGTCGCATCAGCCCCAGCATTTT
j_gene: TRBJ1-5; v_gene: TRBV19; d_gene: TRBD1; abundance: once; CDR3aa: CATAPRRGLDQPQHF; CDR3nt: TGTGCCACCGCCCCCAGGAGGGGGCTTGACCAGCCCCAGCATTTT
j_gene: TRBJ1-2; v_gene: TRBV9; d_gene: NA; abundance: NA; CDR3aa: CASSDRDINGYTF; CDR3nt: TGTGCCAGCAGCGACAGGGACATAAATGGCTACACCTTC
j_gene: TRBJ2-1; v_gene: TRBV18; d_gene: TRBD1; abundance: NA; CDR3aa: CASSRQPGQGTYNEQFF; CDR3nt: TGTGCCAGCTCTCGGCAACCGGGACAGGGTACCTACAATGAGCAGTTCTTC
j_gene: TRBJ1-4; v_gene: TRBV5-1; d_gene: NA; abundance: NA; CDR3aa: CASSPSGANNEKLFF; CDR3nt: TGCGCCAGCTCCCCTTCAGGGGCTAATAATGAAAAACTGTTTTTT
j_gene: TRBJ1-2; v_gene: TRBV6-2/TRBV6-3; d_gene: NA; abundance: once; CDR3aa: CASSVRVGTSHGYTF; CDR3nt: TGTGCCAGCAGCGTGCGAGTGGGGACTTCTCATGGCTACACCTTC
j_gene: TRBJ1-3; v_gene: TRBV7-2; d_gene: NA; abundance: once; CDR3aa: CASSLVGGGGNTIYF; CDR3nt: TGTGCCAGCAGCTTAGTGGGAGGGGGTGGAAACACCATATATTTT
j_gene: TRBJ2-2; v_gene: TRBV3-1/TRBV3-2; d_gene: NA; abundance: once; CDR3aa: CASSPPGLGNTGELFF; CDR3nt: TGTGCCAGCAGCCCCCCGGGACTGGGGAACACCGGGGAGCTGTTTTTT
j_gene: TRBJ1-2; v_gene: TRBV2; d_gene: TRBD1; abundance: NA; CDR3aa: CASSLKQGASDYGYTF; CDR3nt: TGTGCCAGCAGCCTCAAACAGGGGGCGAGTGACTATGGCTACACCTTC
j_gene: TRBJ2-2; v_gene: TRBV9; d_gene: TRBD2; abundance: NA; CDR3aa: CASSVEASGGNTGELFF; CDR3nt: TGTGCCAGCAGCGTAGAGGCTAGCGGGGGAAACACCGGGGAGCTGTTTTTT
j_gene: TRBJ1-2; v_gene: TRBV15; d_gene: TRBD1; abundance: NA; CDR3aa: CATSRNRGSGNYGYTF; CDR3nt: TGTGCCACCAGCAGGAACAGGGGAAGCGGGAACTATGGCTACACCTTC
j_gene: TRBJ1-2; v_gene: TRBV7-6; d_gene: TRBD1; abundance: once; CDR3aa: CASSPRTGGYYGYTF; CDR3nt: TGTGCCAGCAGCCCCCGGACAGGGGGATACTATGGCTACACCTTC
j_gene: TRBJ1-4; v_gene: TRBV29-1; d_gene: NA; abundance: NA; CDR3aa: CSVVFHAATNEKLFF; CDR3nt: TGCAGCGTTGTCTTCCACGCAGCAACTAATGAAAAACTGTTTTTT
j_gene: TRBJ2-7; v_gene: TRBV5-1; d_gene: NA; abundance: NA; CDR3aa: CASSPIVPWGPTHYEQYF; CDR3nt: TGCGCCAGCAGCCCTATCGTCCCATGGGGCCCAACTCACTACGAGCAGTACTTC
j_gene: TRBJ1-2; v_gene: TRBV7-9; d_gene: NA; abundance: NA; CDR3aa: CASSLESYGYTF; CDR3nt: TGTGCCAGCAGCTTGGAGTCCTATGGCTACACCTTC
j_gene: TRBJ1-5; v_gene: TRBV19; d_gene: NA; abundance: once; CDR3aa: CASSIDRIQPQHF; CDR3nt: TGTGCCAGTAGTATCGACAGGATACAGCCCCAGCATTTT
j_gene: TRBJ1-1; v_gene: TRBV5-1; d_gene: TRBD1; abundance: few; CDR3aa: CASSSSGQGDSAFF; CDR3nt: TGCGCCAGCAGCTCCTCGGGACAGGGGGATTCAGCTTTCTTT
j_gene: TRBJ2-3; v_gene: TRBV4-3; d_gene: NA; abundance: NA; CDR3aa: CASSQAGGRTDTQYF; CDR3nt: TGCGCCAGCAGCCAAGCGGGGGGCCGCACAGATACGCAGTATTTT
j_gene: TRBJ2-5; v_gene: TRBV29-1; d_gene: NA; abundance: NA; CDR3aa: CSVVRGYQETQYF; CDR3nt: TGCAGCGTTGTCCGGGGGTACCAAGAGACCCAGTACTTC
j_gene: TRBJ2-7; v_gene: TRBV19; d_gene: NA; abundance: NA; CDR3aa: CASSIASGPYEQYF; CDR3nt: TGTGCCAGTAGTATAGCGTCAGGCCCCTACGAGCAGTACTTC
j_gene: TRBJ2-1; v_gene: TRBV6-5; d_gene: NA; abundance: once; CDR3aa: CASSYVAGLTYNEQFF; CDR3nt: TGTGCCAGCAGTTACGTTGCGGGGCTTACCTACAATGAGCAGTTCTTC
j_gene: TRBJ1-4; v_gene: TRBV28; d_gene: NA; abundance: NA; CDR3aa: CASSFPGGENEKLFF; CDR3nt: TGTGCCAGCAGTTTCCCGGGGGGAGAAAATGAAAAACTGTTTTTT
j_gene: TRBJ2-1; v_gene: TRBV5-1; d_gene: TRBD2; abundance: NA; CDR3aa: CASSLVGGGPPATYNEQFF; CDR3nt: TGCGCCAGCAGCTTGGTTGGCGGGGGACCTCCGGCCACCTACAATGAGCAGTTCTTC
j_gene: TRBJ1-2; v_gene: TRBV7-2; d_gene: NA; abundance: few; CDR3aa: CASSPTTGPYGYTF; CDR3nt: TGTGCCAGCAGCCCGACAACAGGACCCTATGGCTACACCTTC
j_gene: TRBJ1-4; v_gene: TRBV7-9; d_gene: NA; abundance: NA; CDR3aa: CASRQTTAATNEKLFF; CDR3nt: TGTGCCAGCAGACAAACGACAGCTGCAACTAATGAAAAACTGTTTTTT
j_gene: TRBJ2-2; v_gene: TRBV9; d_gene: TRBD1; abundance: NA; CDR3aa: CASSVAGQVVAGELFF; CDR3nt: TGTGCCAGCAGCGTAGCAGGACAGGTAGTTGCCGGGGAGCTGTTTTTT
j_gene: TRBJ2-7; v_gene: TRBV4-3; d_gene: NA; abundance: NA; CDR3aa: CASRLQNATPPYEQYF; CDR3nt: TGCGCCAGCAGGTTACAAAACGCAACCCCTCCGTACGAGCAGTACTTC
j_gene: TRBJ2-5; v_gene: TRBV29-1; d_gene: NA; abundance: NA; CDR3aa: CSVLSRTAVRGETQYF; CDR3nt: TGCAGCGTTTTGTCCAGGACAGCCGTGAGGGGGGAGACCCAGTACTTC
j_gene: TRBJ1-5; v_gene: TRBV19; d_gene: NA; abundance: NA; CDR3aa: CASSPTAAFVNQPQHF; CDR3nt: TGTGCCAGTAGTCCAACAGCGGCATTCGTCAATCAGCCCCAGCATTTT
j_gene: TRBJ1-2; v_gene: TRBV11-1; d_gene: NA; abundance: once; CDR3aa: CASSLGITGNGYTF; CDR3nt: TGTGCCAGCAGCTTGGGTATTACCGGGAATGGCTACACCTTC
j_gene: TRBJ2-3; v_gene: TRBV7-7; d_gene: NA; abundance: few; CDR3aa: CASSHGQNTDTQYF; CDR3nt: TGTGCTAGCAGCCACGGACAAAACACAGATACGCAGTATTTT
j_gene: TRBJ1-2; v_gene: TRBV18; d_gene: TRBD1; abundance: once; CDR3aa: CASSPATGDGYTF; CDR3nt: TGTGCCAGCTCACCTGCCACAGGGGATGGCTACACCTTC
j_gene: TRBJ1-3; v_gene: TRBV12-3/TRBV12-4; d_gene: NA; abundance: NA; CDR3aa: CASSDRSRNTIYF; CDR3nt: TGTGCCAGCAGTGACAGGTCCCGAAACACCATATATTTT
j_gene: TRBJ1-6; v_gene: TRBV27; d_gene: NA; abundance: once; CDR3aa: CASRRSDSYNSPLHF; CDR3nt: TGTGCCAGTCGCCGGTCCGATTCCTATAATTCACCCCTCCACTTT
j_gene: TRBJ1-2; v_gene: TRBV19; d_gene: NA; abundance: once; CDR3aa: CASSVSGRGSNYGYTF; CDR3nt: TGTGCCAGTAGTGTCTCCGGCCGGGGGTCTAACTATGGCTACACCTTC